One and the same sample provided the 11 T cell receptor beta chains below, sequenced in a study of monozygotic twins with cystic fibrosis. Repertoires were generated with immunoSEQ multiplex PCR, while TCRdb's copy carries only in-frame clones and drops some. The table has several thousand clones, about 96% seen once. The sequencing input was blood. These receptors were collected from a boy younger than 10 with cystic fibrosis.

This clone was found once. The gene calls are TRBV10-1 and TRBJ2-7, with 8 bases lining up with TRBD2. J gave up 3 bases and V 2 bases, and 0 bases lay outside the gene matches. CDR1 and CDR2 from the germline V gene are WNHNN and SYGVQD (reference sequence). This CDR3 region has 13 residues. The CDR3 reads CASSERGGYEQYV. CDR3 nucleotide sequence: TGCGCCAGCAGTGAGCGGGGGGGCTACGAGCAGTACGTC.

The chain recombines TRBV7-6 with TRBJ1-5; D is possibly TRBD1 (5 bases). V gave up 5 bases and J gave up 4 bases, with 9 bases separating them. There are 13 residues in the CDR3. Per germline, CDR1 SGHVS and CDR2 FNYEAQ. The CDR3 loop is CASSRDGNQPQHF. CDR3 sequence (DNA): TGTGCCAGCAGCCGGGACGGGAATCAGCCCCAGCATTTT.

V usage is TRBV7-7 and J usage is TRBJ2-3, with D possibly TRBD2 on 7 matching bases. V lost 0 bases to trimming and J lost 4 bases, with 11 bases between them. This CDR3 contains 15 residues. Germline-derived CDR1 and CDR2 are SSHAT and FNYEAQ (reference sequence). CDR3: CASSLAGGPPDTQYF. The CDR3 DNA sequence: TGTGCCAGCAGCTTAGCGGGGGGGCCTCCAGATACGCAGTATTTT.

The V call is TRBV19, the J call TRBJ2-7, with a tentative D call TRBD1 (6 bases). The V and J ends lost 3 bases and 7 bases respectively, with 19 bases between them. This CDR3 is 15 amino acids long. CDR1 LNHDA and CDR2 SQIVND come from the germline V gene (reference sequence). CDR3 nucleotide sequence: TGTGCCAGTAGTATCTCGACAGGTGGAGAGGTAGAGCAGTACTTC. Residues: CASSISTGGEVEQYF.

On this clone: One end of the junction varies from germline; a read error may be responsible. This rearrangement joins TRBV6-1 to TRBJ2-7; no reliable D call. This CDR3 has 8 residues. Germline CDR1 is MNHNS and CDR2 is SASEGT. CDR3 region: CASMTQNF. The CDR3 DNA is TGTGCCAGCATGACGCAAAACTTC.

This chain joins TRBV2 and TRBJ2-3, with 7 nucleotides matching TRBD1. Looked up from germline, CDR1 is SNHLY and CDR2 is FYNNEI. V shed 6 bases and J 0 bases; nucleotides not matched to a gene: 3. This CDR3 is 14 amino acids long. The CDR3 sequence: CASRDRQSTDTQYF. CDR3 nucleotide sequence: TGTGCCAGCAGGGACAGGCAGAGCACAGATACGCAGTATTTT.

In its sample, this clone was seen once. V is TRBV7-8 and J is TRBJ2-5; possibly TRBD2 for D (5 bases). V was shortened by 2 bases and J by 1 base, with 8 bases between the two germline ends. The CDR3 loop spans 14 amino acids. In germline, CDR1 is SGHVS, CDR2 FQNEAQ. CDR3 DNA sequence: TGTGCCAGCAGCTTACCTAGCCTCCAAGAGACCCAGTACTTC. Protein sequence: CASSLPSLQETQYF.

The chain uses TRBV30 and TRBJ1-5, with D unresolved. The CDR3 contains 13 residues. Germline lookup yields CDR1 GTSNPN and CDR2 SVGIG (reference sequence). Between the trimmed V and J ends, which lost 3 bases and 3 bases, there was a span of 9 bases. In DNA form, the CDR3 reads TGTGCCTGGAGCGAACAGATCAATCAGCCCCAGCATTTT. Translated, it gives CAWSEQINQPQHF.

The chain employs TRBV21-1 and TRBJ2-7; the D call TRBD1 from the table was never checked on the DNA. TRBV21-1 has pseudogene status. The CDR3 totals 15 residues. The CDR3 nucleotides read TGTGCCAGCAGCCATACGGGACACCGGGGAGACGAGCAGTACGTC. It is translated as CASSHTGHRGDEQYV.

V and J are TRBV5-1 and TRBJ1-4, with 7 bases aligning to TRBD1. In germline, CDR1 is SGHRS, CDR2 YFSETQ. The CDR3 contains 17 residues. Trimming at V came to 4 bases and at J to 0 bases, leaving 9 bases not matched to a gene. CDR3 coding DNA: TGCGCCAGCAGCCTTAGTGTCCAGGGGGCAACTAATGAAAAACTGTTTTTT. Its translation: CASSLSVQGATNEKLFF.

The chain joins TRBV19 to TRBJ2-3, with D perhaps being TRBD1 or TRBD2 (6 bases each). Per germline, CDR1 LNHDA and CDR2 SQIVND (reference sequence). CDR3 length equals 15 residues. Trimming took off 3 bases at V and 4 bases at J, with 14 bases between the two ends. The CDR3, as DNA: TGTGCCAGTAGTATCTTTTCCGGGGGCCCAGATACGCAGTATTTT. This gives the protein CASSIFSGGPDTQYF.